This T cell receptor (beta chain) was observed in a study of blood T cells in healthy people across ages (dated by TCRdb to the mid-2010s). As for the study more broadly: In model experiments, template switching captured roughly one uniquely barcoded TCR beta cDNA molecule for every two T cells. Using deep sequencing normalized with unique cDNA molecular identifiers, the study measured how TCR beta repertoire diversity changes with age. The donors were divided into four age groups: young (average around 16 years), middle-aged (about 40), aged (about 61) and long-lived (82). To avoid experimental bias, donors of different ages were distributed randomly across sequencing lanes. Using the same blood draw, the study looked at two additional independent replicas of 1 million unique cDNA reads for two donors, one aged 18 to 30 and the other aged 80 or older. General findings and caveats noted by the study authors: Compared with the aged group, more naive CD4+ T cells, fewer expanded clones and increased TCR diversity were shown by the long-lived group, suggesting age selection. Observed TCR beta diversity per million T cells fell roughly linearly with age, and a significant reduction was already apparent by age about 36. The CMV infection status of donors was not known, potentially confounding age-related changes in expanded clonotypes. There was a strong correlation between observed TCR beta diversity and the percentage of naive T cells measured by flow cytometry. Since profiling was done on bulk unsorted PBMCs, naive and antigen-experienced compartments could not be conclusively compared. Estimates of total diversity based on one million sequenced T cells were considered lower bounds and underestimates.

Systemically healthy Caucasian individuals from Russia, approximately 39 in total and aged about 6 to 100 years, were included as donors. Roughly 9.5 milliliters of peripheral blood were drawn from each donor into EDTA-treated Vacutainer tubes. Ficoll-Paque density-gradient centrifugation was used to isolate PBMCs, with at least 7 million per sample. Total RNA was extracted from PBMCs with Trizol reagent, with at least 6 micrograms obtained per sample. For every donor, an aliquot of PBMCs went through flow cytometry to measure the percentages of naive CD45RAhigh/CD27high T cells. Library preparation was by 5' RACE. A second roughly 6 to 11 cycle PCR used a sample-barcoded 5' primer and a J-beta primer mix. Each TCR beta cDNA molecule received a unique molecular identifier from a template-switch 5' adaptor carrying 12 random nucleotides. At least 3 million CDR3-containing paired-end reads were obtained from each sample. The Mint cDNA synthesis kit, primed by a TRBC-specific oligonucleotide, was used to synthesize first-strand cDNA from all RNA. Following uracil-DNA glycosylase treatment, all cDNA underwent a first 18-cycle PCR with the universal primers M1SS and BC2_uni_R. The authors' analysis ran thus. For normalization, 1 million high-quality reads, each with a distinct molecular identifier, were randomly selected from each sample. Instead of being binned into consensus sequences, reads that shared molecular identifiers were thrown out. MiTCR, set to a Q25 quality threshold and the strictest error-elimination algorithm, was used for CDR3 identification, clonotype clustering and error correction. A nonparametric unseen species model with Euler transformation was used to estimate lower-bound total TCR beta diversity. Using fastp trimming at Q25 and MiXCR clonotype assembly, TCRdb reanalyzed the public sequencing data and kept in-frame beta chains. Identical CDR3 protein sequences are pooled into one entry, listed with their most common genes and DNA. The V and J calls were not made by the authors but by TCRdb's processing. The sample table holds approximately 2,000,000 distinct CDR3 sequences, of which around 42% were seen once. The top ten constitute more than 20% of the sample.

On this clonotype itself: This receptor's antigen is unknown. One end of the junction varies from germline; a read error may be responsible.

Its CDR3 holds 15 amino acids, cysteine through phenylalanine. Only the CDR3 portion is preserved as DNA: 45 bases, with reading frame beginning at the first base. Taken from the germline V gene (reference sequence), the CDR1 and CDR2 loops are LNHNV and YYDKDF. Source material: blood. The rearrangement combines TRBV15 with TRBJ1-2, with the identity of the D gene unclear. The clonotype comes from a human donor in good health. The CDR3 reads CTTSRERLGGIGYTF. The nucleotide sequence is TGTACCACCAGCAGAGAACGTCTGGGAGGGATAGGCTACACCTTC.